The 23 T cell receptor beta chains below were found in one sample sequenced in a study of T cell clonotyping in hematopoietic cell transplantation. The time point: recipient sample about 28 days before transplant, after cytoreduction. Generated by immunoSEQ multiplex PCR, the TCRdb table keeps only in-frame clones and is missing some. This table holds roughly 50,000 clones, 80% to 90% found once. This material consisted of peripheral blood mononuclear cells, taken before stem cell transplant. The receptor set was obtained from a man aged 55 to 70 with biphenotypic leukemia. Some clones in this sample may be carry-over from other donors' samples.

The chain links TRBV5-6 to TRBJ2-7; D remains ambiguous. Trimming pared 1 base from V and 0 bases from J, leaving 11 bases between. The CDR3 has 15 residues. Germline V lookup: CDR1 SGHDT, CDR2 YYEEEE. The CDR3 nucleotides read TGTGCCAGCAGCTTGCTCGACGGTGACTCCTACGAGCAGTACTTC. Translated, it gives CASSLLDGDSYEQYF.

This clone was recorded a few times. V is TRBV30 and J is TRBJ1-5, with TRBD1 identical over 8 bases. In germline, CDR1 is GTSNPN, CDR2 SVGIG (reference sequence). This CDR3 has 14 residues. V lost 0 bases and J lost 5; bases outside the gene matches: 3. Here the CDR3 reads CAWSVGQGYQPQHF. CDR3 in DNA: TGTGCCTGGAGTGTCGGACAGGGCTATCAGCCCCAGCATTTT.

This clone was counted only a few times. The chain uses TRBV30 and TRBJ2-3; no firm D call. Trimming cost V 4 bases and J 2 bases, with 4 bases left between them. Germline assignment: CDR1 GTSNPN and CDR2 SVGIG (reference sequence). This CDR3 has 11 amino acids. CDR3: CAWKHTDTQYF. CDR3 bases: TGTGCCTGGAAACACACAGATACGCAGTATTTT.

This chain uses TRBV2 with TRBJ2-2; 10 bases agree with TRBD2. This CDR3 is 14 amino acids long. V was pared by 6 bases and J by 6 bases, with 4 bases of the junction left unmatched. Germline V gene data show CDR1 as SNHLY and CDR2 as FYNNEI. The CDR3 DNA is TGTGCCAGCAGAAGCGGGAGGGCCCCCGGGGAGCTGTTTTTT. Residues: CASRSGRAPGELFF.

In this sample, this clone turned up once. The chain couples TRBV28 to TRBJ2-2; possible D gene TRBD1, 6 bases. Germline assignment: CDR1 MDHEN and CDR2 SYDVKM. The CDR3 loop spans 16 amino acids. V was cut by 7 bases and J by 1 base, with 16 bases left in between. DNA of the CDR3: TGTGCCAGCACCGAACAGGGAGACGAGAACACCGGGGAGCTGTTTTTT. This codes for CASTEQGDENTGELFF.

CDR3: CASSGGLAGNEQFF. The CDR3 region has the DNA TGTGCCAGCAGCGGGGGACTAGCGGGGAATGAGCAGTTCTTC. The chain uses TRBV7-9 and TRBJ2-1, with 13 nucleotides matching TRBD2. Germline CDR1 reads SEHNR; CDR2 reads FQNEAQ (reference sequence). V lost 5 bases and J lost 7; bases outside the gene matches: 2. The CDR3 runs to 14 residues.

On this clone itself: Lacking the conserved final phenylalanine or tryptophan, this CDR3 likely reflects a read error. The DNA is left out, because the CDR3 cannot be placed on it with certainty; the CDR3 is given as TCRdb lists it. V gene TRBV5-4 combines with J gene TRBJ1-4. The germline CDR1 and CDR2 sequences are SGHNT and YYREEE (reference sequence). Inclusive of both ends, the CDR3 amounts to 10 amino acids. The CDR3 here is CASSFTQGPV.

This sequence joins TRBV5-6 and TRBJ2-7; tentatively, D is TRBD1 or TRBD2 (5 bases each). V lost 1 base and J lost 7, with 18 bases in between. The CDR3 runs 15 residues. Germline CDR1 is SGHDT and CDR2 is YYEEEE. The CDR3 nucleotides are TGTGCCAGCAGCTTGTGGGGACGGACGCTTAGGGAGCAGTACTTC. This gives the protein CASSLWGRTLREQYF.

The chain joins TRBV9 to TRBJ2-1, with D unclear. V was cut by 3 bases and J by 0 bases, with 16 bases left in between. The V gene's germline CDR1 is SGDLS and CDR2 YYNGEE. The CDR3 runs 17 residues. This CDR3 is CASSDTEPWSSYNEQFF. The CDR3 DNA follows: TGTGCCAGCAGCGATACCGAGCCCTGGAGCTCCTACAATGAGCAGTTCTTC.

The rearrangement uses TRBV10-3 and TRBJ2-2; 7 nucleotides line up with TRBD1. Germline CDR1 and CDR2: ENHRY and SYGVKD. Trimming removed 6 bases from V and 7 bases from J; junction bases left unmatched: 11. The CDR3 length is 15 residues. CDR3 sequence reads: CAISLSQGDVGELFF. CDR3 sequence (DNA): TGTGCCATCAGCCTGAGCCAGGGGGACGTCGGGGAGCTGTTTTTT.

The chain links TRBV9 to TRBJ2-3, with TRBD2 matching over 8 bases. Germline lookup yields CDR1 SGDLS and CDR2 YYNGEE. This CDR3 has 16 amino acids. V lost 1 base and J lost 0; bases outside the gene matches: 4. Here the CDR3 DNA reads TGTGCCAGCAGCGTACCCATAGCGGGGAGCACAGATACGCAGTATTTT. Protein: CASSVPIAGSTDTQYF.

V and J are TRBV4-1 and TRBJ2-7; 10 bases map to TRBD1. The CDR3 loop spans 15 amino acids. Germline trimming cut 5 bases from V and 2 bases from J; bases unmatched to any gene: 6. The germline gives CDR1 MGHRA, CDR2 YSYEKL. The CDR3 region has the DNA TGCGCCAGCAGCGCCCCGGGACAGGGGACCTACGAGCAGTACTTC. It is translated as CASSAPGQGTYEQYF.

The CDR3 here is CASSGALFNEQYF. DNA for the CDR3: TGTGCCAGTAGTGGGGCCTTATTCAACGAGCAGTACTTC. The V gene is TRBV19, the J gene TRBJ2-7, with D possibly being TRBD1 (5 bases). This CDR3 spans 13 amino acids. From germline, CDR1 is LNHDA and CDR2 SQIVND (reference sequence). Trimming removed 5 bases at V and 5 bases at J, with 13 bases between.

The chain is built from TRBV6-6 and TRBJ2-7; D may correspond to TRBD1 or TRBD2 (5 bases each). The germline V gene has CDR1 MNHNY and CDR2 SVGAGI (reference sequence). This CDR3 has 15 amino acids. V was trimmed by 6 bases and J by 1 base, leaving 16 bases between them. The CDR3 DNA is TGTGCCAGCAGCCCCCGGGGCACTGGGTCCTACGAGCAGTACTTC. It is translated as CASSPRGTGSYEQYF.

CDR3: CASSLDQGGEKLFF. The DNA of the CDR3 is TGTGCCAGCAGCTTAGATCAGGGCGGTGAAAAACTGTTTTTT. The chain links TRBV7-6 to TRBJ1-4, with D perhaps matching TRBD1 (5 bases). Germline V lookup: CDR1 SGHVS, CDR2 FNYEAQ. This CDR3 contains 14 residues. Trimming stripped 1 base from V and 7 bases from J, with 10 bases between.

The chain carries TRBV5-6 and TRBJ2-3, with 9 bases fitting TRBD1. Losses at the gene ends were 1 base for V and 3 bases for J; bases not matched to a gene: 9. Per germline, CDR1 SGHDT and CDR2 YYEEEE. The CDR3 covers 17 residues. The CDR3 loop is CASSLFRTGEGTDTQYF. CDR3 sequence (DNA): TGTGCCAGCAGCTTGTTCAGGACAGGGGAGGGAACAGATACGCAGTATTTT. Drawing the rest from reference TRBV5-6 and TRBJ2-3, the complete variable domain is DAGVTQSPTHLIKTRGQQVTLRCSPKSGHDTVSWYQQALGQGPQFIFQYYEEEERQRGNFPDRFSGHQFPNYSSELNVNALLLGDSALYLCASSLFRTGEGTDTQYFGPGTRLTVL.

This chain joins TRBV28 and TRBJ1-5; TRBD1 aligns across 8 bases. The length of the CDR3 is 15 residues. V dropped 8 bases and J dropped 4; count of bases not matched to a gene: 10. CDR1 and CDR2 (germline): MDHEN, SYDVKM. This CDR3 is CASGDRDRYNQPQHF. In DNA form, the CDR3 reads TGTGCCAGCGGCGATAGGGACAGGTATAATCAGCCCCAGCATTTT.

This CDR3 reads CASSPRDSPLVVEQYF. CDR3 nucleotide sequence: TGTGCCAGCAGTCCGAGGGACAGCCCATTGGTGGTGGAGCAGTACTTC. This sequence joins TRBV27 and TRBJ2-7; 7 bases map to TRBD1. The CDR3 consists of 16 residues. Germline CDR1 MNHEY, CDR2 SMNVEV (reference sequence). With 5 bases clipped from V and 7 bases from J, the junction kept 17 bases outside the gene matches.

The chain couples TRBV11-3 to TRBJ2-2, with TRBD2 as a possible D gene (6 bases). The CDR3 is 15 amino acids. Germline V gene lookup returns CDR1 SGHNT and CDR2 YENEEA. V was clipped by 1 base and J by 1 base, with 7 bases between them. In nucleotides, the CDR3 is TGTGCCAGCAGCTTAGCGGGAGAGAACACCGGGGAGCTGTTTTTT. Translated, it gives CASSLAGENTGELFF.

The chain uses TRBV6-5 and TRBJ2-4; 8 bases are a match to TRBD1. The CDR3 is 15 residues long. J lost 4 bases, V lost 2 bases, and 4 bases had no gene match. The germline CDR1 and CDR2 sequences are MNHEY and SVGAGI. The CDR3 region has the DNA TGTGCCAGCAGTTACGTGACAGGGGCGAAAAACATTCAGTACTTC. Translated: CASSYVTGAKNIQYF.

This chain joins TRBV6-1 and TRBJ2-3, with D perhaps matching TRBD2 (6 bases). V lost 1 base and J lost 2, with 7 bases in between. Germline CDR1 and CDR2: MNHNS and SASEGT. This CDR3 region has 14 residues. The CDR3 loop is CASSEGGITDTQYF. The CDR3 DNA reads TGTGCCAGCAGTGAAGGCGGGATCACAGATACGCAGTATTTT.

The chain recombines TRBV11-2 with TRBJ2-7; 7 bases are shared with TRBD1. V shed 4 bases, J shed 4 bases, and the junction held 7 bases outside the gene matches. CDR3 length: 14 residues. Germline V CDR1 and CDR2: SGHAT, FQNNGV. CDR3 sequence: CASSSQTGPYEQYF. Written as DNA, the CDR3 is TGTGCCAGCAGCTCCCAGACAGGGCCTTACGAGCAGTACTTC.

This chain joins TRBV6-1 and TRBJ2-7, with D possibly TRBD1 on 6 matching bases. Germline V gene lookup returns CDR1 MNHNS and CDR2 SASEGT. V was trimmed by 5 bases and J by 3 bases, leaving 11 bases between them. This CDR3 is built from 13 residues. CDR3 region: CASSKQGGYEQYF. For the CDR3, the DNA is TGTGCCAGCAGTAAACAGGGCGGCTACGAGCAGTACTTC.